The clone carrying this TCR beta chain was detected only a few times. The V end lost 2 bases, the J end lost 8 bases, and 12 bases lay between the germline ends. The CDR3 contains 13 residues. These data come from a study of blood T cell repertoires in COVID-19. Looking at the study overall: COVID-19 samples collected from the United States, Italy and Spain covered acute and convalescent phases. The analysed material was cDNA or gDNA that came from T cells, B-cell-depleted T cells, or PBMCs.

Per the study methods: Amplifying reference gene primers gave estimates of nucleated cell counts. Libraries were prepared by immunoSEQ multiplex PCR; TCRdb keeps only in-frame clonotypes and omits some of them. Clone size and the V and J calls come from that table; the DNA yielded D and trimming. The table lists approximately 100,000 clones, more than 80% of them singletons. The chain has TRBV12-3 or TRBV12-4 and TRBJ1-2; D is possibly TRBD1 (5 bases). Sequencing used peripheral blood. The TCR originated in a human donor in a cohort sampled during active COVID-19. This CDR3 reads CASSLNGAGGYTF. CDR3 DNA: TGTGCCAGCAGTTTAAATGGGGCGGGAGGCTACACCTTC.